The sequence of this T cell receptor (beta chain) was determined in a study of blood T cell repertoires in COVID-19 (dated by TCRdb to 2020 to 2022). About the study as a whole: Samples covering the acute and convalescent phases of COVID-19 were provided by collaborators in the United States, Italy and Spain. The prospective study material was composed of cDNA or gDNA derived from T cells, B-cell-depleted T cells, or PBMCs. Deeply sampled blood TCRbeta repertoires from subjects exposed to, actively infected with, or recovered from COVID-19 were included in the dataset. The repertoires were released in a freely available public database meant as a resource for research on the immune response to SARS-CoV-2. The samples were drawn from the first 160 participants of the ongoing ImmuneRACE study and from 950 to 1,500 subjects provided by 6 global collaborators. Nearly every sample came with metadata listing a de-identified subject ID, COVID-19 status, age in years and sex. HLA class I and class II types, where available, came from metadata supplied by the sample provider rather than from assay-based typing. Overall study outcomes, separate from this receptor: The quantity of clinical and demographic metadata differed by source and by participant and was supplied without curation.

From the cysteine up to the phenylalanine, the CDR3 has a length of 15 residues. The retained sequence is limited to the CDR3, 45 bases, with the frame set at the first base. CDR1 and CDR2 are read off the germline V gene as SGHRS and YFSETQ. V has 2 bases trimmed and J has 0 bases trimmed; junction bases matching no gene number 0. TCRbeta CDR3 regions were amplified from genomic DNA using the immunoSEQ Assay, a bias-controlled multiplex PCR. As for the authors' bioinformatics: Within the assay, amplification of reference gene primers was used to estimate how many nucleated cells each sample contained. Sequence reads were collapsed and filtered to measure the absolute abundance of every unique TCRbeta CDR3 rearrangement. For each sample, productive Simpson clonality was calculated by taking the square root of Simpson's diversity index across productive rearrangements. TCRdb mirrors the immuneACCESS table, restricted to in-frame sequences. Some clones are absent from its copies; in checked studies, under half trace to an unresolved V gene, and the reason for the others is unknown. Clone size and the V and J calls come from that table; the DNA yielded D and trimming. A total of a few hundred thousand clones appear in this sample, roughly 80% of them only once. Less than 11% of the sample is taken by the ten largest.

As regards this clone: Its antigen target is currently unknown. Base quality data are lacking; no much larger clone is found one base away. Other nucleotide sequences from this sample produce the same CDR3.

Whole blood was collected in K2EDTA tubes by collaborating institutions according to the institutions' own protocols. For TCRbeta analysis, collaborators shipped samples in one of three forms: frozen whole blood, isolated PBMCs, or DNA extracted from either of those sample types. The receptor was derived from a woman of 80 years or more with acute or convalescent COVID-19. Here the chain combines TRBV5-1 and TRBJ2-3; a stretch of 10 junction bases matches TRBD2. The sequenced sample was peripheral blood. The sequenced DNA: TGCGCCAGCAGCTTAGCGGGAGGGAGCACAGATACGCAGTATTTT. This is translated as CASSLAGGSTDTQYF.